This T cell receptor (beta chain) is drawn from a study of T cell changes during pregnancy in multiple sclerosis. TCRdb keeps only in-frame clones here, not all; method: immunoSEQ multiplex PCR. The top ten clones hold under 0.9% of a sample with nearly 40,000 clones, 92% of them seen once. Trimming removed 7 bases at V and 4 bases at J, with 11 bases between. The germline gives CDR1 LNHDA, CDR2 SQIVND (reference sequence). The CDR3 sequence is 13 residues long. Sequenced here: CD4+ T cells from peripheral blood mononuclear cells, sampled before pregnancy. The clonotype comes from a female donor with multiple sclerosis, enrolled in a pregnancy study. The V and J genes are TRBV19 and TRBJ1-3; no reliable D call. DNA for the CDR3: TGTGCCAGTACCGGGTCGACCGGAAACACCATATATTTT. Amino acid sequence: CASTGSTGNTIYF.